This TCR beta chain was recorded in a study of T cell clonality in common variable immunodeficiency. Germline V gene sequence: CDR1 LNHDA, CDR2 SQIVND (reference sequence). The CDR3 covers 14 residues. With 5 bases clipped from V and 5 bases from J, the junction kept 2 bases outside the gene matches. This clone was counted ten times or more. Sequencing ends 3 residues short of the CDR3 end; the germline J gene provides the rest. Profiled with immunoSEQ multiplex PCR; TCRdb holds only in-frame clones, not every one. The table lists roughly 79,000 clones, no singletons, with around 0.82% in the top ten.

V usage is TRBV19 and J usage is TRBJ1-5; 11 nucleotides align to TRBD1. The sequence came from a person aged 18 to 70 in good health. Sample: peripheral blood mononuclear cells. The CDR3 is CASSSGQGDQPQHF. CDR3 bases read: TGTGCCAGTAGTTCGGGACAGGGGGATCAGCCC.